Detailed here is one TCR beta chain. The antigen it recognizes is unknown. No base quality information exists; no much larger clone differs at one position. This sample was taken from a study of cytomegalovirus exposure and HLA in healthy donors (dated by TCRdb to the late 2010s). Regarding the research as a whole: In an earlier analysis of 587 of the donors, approximately 260 Gb of sequence data and roughly 100 million unique TCR beta sequences from 150 million to 200 million T cells were reported. A later genetic analysis used genome-wide SNP genotypes for about three fifths of the 666 donors, treating that subset as a discovery cohort. Four to six DR-DQ haplotypes were handled as single units for association and clustering, since linkage in the cohort was strong. An earlier analysis of 500 to 650 of the donors applied high-throughput TCR beta sequencing to assess whether each TCR beta V gene segment acted as functional or pseudogenic. Rather than drawing on any new phenotypic data, the later analysis identified candidate immune exposures from TCR beta sequences and the way those sequences occurred across donors. Of the 300 to 500 genotyped donors, approximately 80% were placed in the genetic ancestry cluster associated with self-reported Caucasian donors. A separate validation cohort of over a hundred different subjects was used in addition to the approximately 700-subject first cohort. The study aimed to test whether signatures of past pathogen exposure could be identified by cataloging public T cell receptors. In a later analysis, previously published TCR beta repertoires from 500 to 750 donors were re-analyzed and high-resolution HLA genotyping was added so that TCR occurrence patterns could be studied. Typing coverage differed by locus: A, B, C, DRB1 and DQB1 were typed in roughly 620-630 donors, DQA1 in 522, DPA1 in 600 to 610, and DPB1 in around 490. Class I and class II HLA loci were covered by the typing at four-digit resolution. The study combined high-throughput TCR immunosequencing, statistical association of individual TCRs with disease status, and machine learning to predict cytomegalovirus infection status. Every repertoire in the discovery cohort had been generated on one and the same sequencing platform. An early release covering roughly 640 HLA-typed donors comprised 250 to 350 gigabases of sequencing data and 85 million or so unique TCR sequences. Donor age, sex, ethnicity and CMV serostatus were compiled alongside the repertoire data. Across around 400 genotyped donors of the cohort, an average of approximately 220,000 unique TCR beta nucleotide sequences per donor were sequenced, and approximately 17% of those sequences were non-productive. The study used immunosequencing to profile the T cell repertoires of around 600 subjects and linked those repertoires to cytomegalovirus serostatus.

From its cysteine to its phenylalanine, the CDR3 spans 16 amino acids. The read is trimmed to its CDR3 DNA, 48 bases read in frame from base 1. V has 5 bases trimmed and J has 4 bases trimmed; junction bases matching no gene number 14. According to the germline V gene, CDR1 reads SQVTM and CDR2 reads ANQGSEA. General conclusions and limits of the study: In an earlier analysis of 587 of the donors, most TCR beta V segments appeared in productive rearrangements about 90% or about 30% of the time, broadly matching IMGT annotations. Most CMV-associated TCR beta chains appeared to be HLA-restricted in a later analysis, and the HLA associations seemed to be driven largely by CMV exposure. A later genetic analysis reported fewer N-insertions in productive TCRs among donors in an Asian-associated ancestry cluster than the roughly 700-donor mean. Because some donors lacked HLA typing at each locus, the association tests relied only on the typed subset. While some public TCRs were present in many individuals, most TCR sequences turned up only very rarely across donors. Roughly uniform sequencing depth across donors was assumed in presence/absence analyses, although this assumption may not hold. Correlated functional status among segregating V segments might reflect linkage disequilibrium, but an unknown experimental factor could not be ruled out. In both the original and validation cohorts, the classifier was reported to diagnose cytomegalovirus status with high specificity and sensitivity. In a later analysis, HLA-associated TCR beta chains showed more clonal expansion and lower generation probabilities than non-associated chains that were equally common. When HLA alleles, especially DR and DQ, strongly co-occurred, attributing TCR associations to individual alleles was difficult. This cohort had only TCR beta chains sequenced, and the lack of alpha or paired-chain data limited which features could be detected. Some IMGT-functional V segments, including TRBV6-2 and TRBV6-3, could not be told apart with the 87-base-pair reads, so those segments were excluded. A further reported finding was that TCR beta sequences accurately predicted the HLA-A and HLA-B alleles for most subjects in the first cohort. The sequencing pipeline was judged likely to have produced a cluster of highly shared sequence variants as a technical artifact. A later analysis reported that several top co-occurrence clusters appeared linked to parvovirus B19, influenza, CMV and Epstein-Barr virus. A few of the identified cytomegalovirus-associated TCR beta chains were confirmed in vitro to be specific for cytomegalovirus antigens. Because counts were too low, some 17 rarely observed V segments, including chromosome 9 orphons, were left out of the earlier analysis of several hundred of the donors. Immune exposure information for the cohort was limited to CMV serostatus. The study gave a list of under 200 TCR beta chains associated with cytomegalovirus. In a later genetic analysis, a missense DCLRE1C variant was associated with V-gene and J-gene trimming of TCR beta chains, and the association was replicated in an independent cohort. Specific HLA alleles were associated with over 15,000 TCR beta sequences at a false discovery rate of 0.05 in a later analysis. In a later analysis, TCR association rates were found to vary across HLA loci, with the most associated TCRs seen for DRB1 alleles and the fewest for HLA-C alleles. The authors suggested that the approach could potentially be extended to other disease states and immunological phenotypes.

The cohort consisted of some 730 healthy bone marrow donors. At the time of sampling, all cohort members were nominally healthy, though unrecorded immune exposures were likely present. The donor tested CMV seropositive, placing the donor among the roughly 300 seropositive members of the cohort. A peripheral blood sample was provided by each donor, and peripheral blood mononuclear cells were used for TCR beta sequencing. Genomic DNA extraction from the blood cell samples was performed with the Qiagen DNeasy Blood Extraction Kit. Libraries were made using the immunoSEQ multiplex PCR assay. For the multiplex PCR, a mixture combining 60 forward primers for TCR Vbeta segments and 13 reverse primers for TCR Jbeta segments was used. The CDR3 region of rearranged TCR beta genes was amplified from genomic DNA by a multiplex PCR assay. The amplified TCR beta libraries were sequenced on the Illumina HiSeq System as 87-base-pair reads. Per the source publication's procedure: A later analysis tallied 75 million to 95 million unique TCR beta chains across the 666 repertoires, and about 10 million of those chains were shared by two or more donors. Raw reads were error-corrected and collapsed into unique sequences by a nearest-neighbor algorithm in which closely related sequences were merged to remove PCR and sequencing errors. CDR3 sequences were aligned to IMGT reference sequences to assign V, D and J gene segments. For a sequence to be retained, a match of at least six nucleotides to both a V gene segment and a J gene segment was required. A rearrangement was called productive if the CDR3 had no stop codons and remained in frame with V and J, and every other rearrangement was called non-productive. Following IMGT convention, CDR3 was defined as the stretch from the second conserved V-encoded cysteine up to the conserved J-encoded phenylalanine. The earlier analysis of approximately 500 of the donors excluded sequences that lacked an unambiguous match to a single V gene segment. In an earlier analysis of roughly 500 of the donors, V segments were called functional above 56.7% productive rearrangements and were called segregating when the between-donor standard deviation exceeded 5%. To diagnose cytomegalovirus status from the catalog of TCR beta chain sequences, a statistical classification framework was built. A later analysis assigned V and J genes by comparing TCR nucleotide sequences with IMGT/GENE-DB human TR gene sequences. In a later analysis, CDR3 sequences and most-parsimonious VDJ recombination scenarios were assigned using the TCRdist pipeline. In a later analysis, every TCR beta chain was defined by the combination of its CDR3 amino acid sequence and its V-gene family, and reads without a unique V-gene family were dropped. To address suspected cross-contamination and a sequencing artifact, a later analysis removed approximately 590 highly shared, low-generation-probability nucleotide sequences. A later analysis calculated a clonal expansion index for each public chain from normalized within-repertoire ranks of inferred template counts. A later analysis computed generation probabilities with a VDJ recombination model fitted to out-of-frame rearrangements, and checked the results against IGoR. In a later analysis, hypergeometric tests were used to score TCR-TCR, TCR-HLA and TCR-CMV co-occurrence, with a repertoire-size bias correction applied to TCR pairs. In a later analysis, false discovery rates were estimated by permuting HLA or CMV assignments 20 times. In a later analysis, co-occurring TCRs were grouped using DBSCAN, and TCRdist sequence similarity was added for clustering within HLA-allele-positive subsets. For co-occurrence clustering, repertoires with fewer than 30,000 or more than 120,000 public chains were excluded, along with a handful of repertoires with anomalous nucleotide sharing. As stored in TCRdb, this immuneACCESS dataset retains in-frame rearrangements with V and J assigned. A fraction of the clones does not appear; measured against another copy, unresolved V genes explain less than half of the discrepancy, and the remainder lacks a known reason. V and J calls and clone size follow that table, whereas D and trimming were derived from the DNA. This sample lists roughly 82,000 clones; about 74% were detected once. The ten largest clonotypes hold 6.2% of the sample.

This receptor chain uses TRBV29-1 and TRBJ2-1, and TRBD1 matches 7 of the central bases. This clonotype originated in a woman between 50 and 59 years old in good health and CMV-seropositive. The sample was PBMCs. The nucleotide sequence is TGCAGCGTTTCCAATTCCGGGACAGATAAGTACAATGAGCAGTTCTTC. It specifies CSVSNSGTDKYNEQFF.